These T cell receptor beta chains were read from a single sample in a study of shared T cell receptors in the human thymus. Here immunoSEQ multiplex PCR was the method, and the copy in TCRdb shows in-frame clones only, minus some. The sample has roughly 660,000 clones, approximately 90% seen once; the top ten hold approximately 0.01%. These data also featured in a second study, about human thymus T cells.

The sequenced sample consisted of thymocytes. The receptors shown here come from a boy in the first two years of life with a congenital heart defect. Both conserved end residues are part of each CDR3. D genes are given only for firm matches. Some rows mark clone size as missing; the rest say once, few, many or name a class of expanded clone.

d_call clone_size j_call v_call cdr3_nt cdr3_aa
NA NA TRBJ2-5 TRBV13 TGTGCCAGCAGCTCCCGGACAGAAGAGACCCAGTACTTC CASSSRTEETQYF
TRBD1 NA TRBJ2-6 TRBV10-3 TGTGCCATTGGACAGGGGGACTCTGGGGCCAACGTCCTGACTTTC CAIGQGDSGANVLTF
NA NA TRBJ2-5 TRBV20-1 TGCAGTGCTAGAATTGGCGAGACCCAGTACTTC CSARIGETQYF
NA NA TRBJ1-5 TRBV2 TGTGCCAGCAGTGAATGGTCAGGAAGTTTCCAGCATTTT CASSEWSGSFQHF
NA NA TRBJ2-7 TRBV11-3 TGTGCCAGCAGCTCGCCCCCCGCGATGTCGGCCTACGAGCAGTACTTC CASSSPPAMSAYEQYF
TRBD2 NA TRBJ2-3 TRBV6-1 TGTGCCAGCAGTGAAAGGGGAGGGGATGGGACAGATACGCAGTATTTT CASSERGGDGTDTQYF
TRBD2 NA TRBJ2-7 TRBV15 TGTGCCACCAGCAGAGTACTAGCGGGAGGAGACGAGCAGTACTTC CATSRVLAGGDEQYF
NA NA TRBJ2-7 TRBV4-3 TGCGCCAGCAGCCAAGATAACAGGGAAGGGTACGAGCAGTACTTC CASSQDNREGYEQYF
NA NA TRBJ2-7 TRBV7-2 TGTGCCAGCAGCCTCCCTAGGTGGGCGCGGGACGAGCAGTACTTC CASSLPRWARDEQYF
TRBD2 few TRBJ2-7 TRBV27 TGTGCCAGCAGCTCTAACCTCGGAGCGGGAGGAACCTACGAGCAGTACTTC CASSSNLGAGGTYEQYF
TRBD1 NA TRBJ2-7 TRBV12-5 TGTGCTAGTGGAATCGGACAGGTCCTCACGGAGCAGTACTTC CASGIGQVLTEQYF
NA NA TRBJ2-7 TRBV6-1 TGTGCCAGCAGTGAATTTCAGTCCTACGAGCAGTACTTC CASSEFQSYEQYF
TRBD2 NA TRBJ2-2 TRBV5-1 TGCGCCAGCAATCCGACTAGCCTGGGCAAGAACACCGGGGAGCTGTTTTTT CASNPTSLGKNTGELFF
TRBD1 NA TRBJ2-7 TRBV11-2 TGTGCCAGCAGCTCTCCGGGACAGGTTCCCTACGAGCAGTACTTC CASSSPGQVPYEQYF
TRBD1 NA TRBJ1-1 TRBV7-2 TGTGCCAGCAGCGAACGGGACAGGGGCTCACACACTGAAGCTTTCTTT CASSERDRGSHTEAFF
NA NA TRBJ1-1 TRBV6-1 TGTGCCAGCAGTCGGAGAGGGTTCTACACTGAAGCTTTCTTT CASSRRGFYTEAFF
NA NA TRBJ2-4 TRBV13 TGTGCCAGCAGCGTCCGAGGAGAAAACATTCAGTACTTC CASSVRGENIQYF
NA NA TRBJ2-5 TRBV5-7 TGTGCCACCAAAAGCTTGTGGGGGGGCCCTCAAGAGACCCAGTACTTC CATKSLWGGPQETQYF
NA few TRBJ2-6 TRBV5-1 TGCGCCAGCAGCTTGGAGGGGCCCGGGGCCAACGTCCTGACTTTC CASSLEGPGANVLTF
NA NA TRBJ2-3 TRBV7-2 TGTGCCATCGCGTCTTATACTGGGGCAGGGAGCACAGATACGCAGTATTTT CAIASYTGAGSTDTQYF